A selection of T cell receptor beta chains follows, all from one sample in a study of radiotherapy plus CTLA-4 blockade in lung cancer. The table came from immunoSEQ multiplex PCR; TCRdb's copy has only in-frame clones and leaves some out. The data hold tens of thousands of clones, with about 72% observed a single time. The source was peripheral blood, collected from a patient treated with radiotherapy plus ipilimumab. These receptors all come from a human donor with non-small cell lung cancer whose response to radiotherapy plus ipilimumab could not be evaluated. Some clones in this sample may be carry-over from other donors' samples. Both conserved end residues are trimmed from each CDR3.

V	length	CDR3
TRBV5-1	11	ASSLVITDTQY
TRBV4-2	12	ASSQGPLAGEQY
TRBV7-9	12	ASSRDSGYEKLF
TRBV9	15	ASSVGAGSLAKNIQY
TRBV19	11	ASSGDYGQPQH
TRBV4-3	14	ASSQDLAGASDTQY
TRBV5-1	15	ASSLAASGHSTDTQY
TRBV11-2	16	ASSFVPGLAVSTDTQY
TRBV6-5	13	ATASVSRLDTEAF
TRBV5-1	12	ASSPWTGANEQF
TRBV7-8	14	ASSLAEGTVNTEAF
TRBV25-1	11	ASSAGILDEQY
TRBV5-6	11	ASSSGGARGYT
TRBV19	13	ASSSRDRGFTEAF
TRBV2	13	ASRGQGRGDTEAF
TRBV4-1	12	ASSQADAWGEQY
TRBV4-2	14	ASSQGGTPKYNEQF
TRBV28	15	ASRERRGLTWDQPQH
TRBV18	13	ASSPSPQGNYGYT
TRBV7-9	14	ASSLGTGGAGYGYT
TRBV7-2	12	ASSPAIAKNIQY
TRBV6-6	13	ASSYSGFGANVLT
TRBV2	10	GSGLNTGELF
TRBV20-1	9	SASQNQPQH
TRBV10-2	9	ASSYGHGYT
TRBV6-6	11	ASGVDRLGGYT
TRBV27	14	ASSLSPQGRIETQY
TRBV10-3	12	AISESTGVYEQY
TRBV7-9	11	AGRTATTEEAF
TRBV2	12	ASSEAGGYYGYT
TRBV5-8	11	ASSLLNNQPQH
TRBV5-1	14	ASSSLALSSYNEQF
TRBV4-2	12	ASSERGQYHEQY
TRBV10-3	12	AISDDGQSTEAF
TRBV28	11	ASSLTGLSEAF
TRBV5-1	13	ASSLDRGMNTEAF
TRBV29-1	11	SAITGSGGELF
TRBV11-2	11	ASSFGEDLEQY
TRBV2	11	ASSGEGRDGYT
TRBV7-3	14	ASSFDGRGGWETQY
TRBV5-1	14	ASSLGQGGGTDTQY
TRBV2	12	ASTLQGAESPLH
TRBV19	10	ASRRRTDTQY
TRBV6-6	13	ASSYSTGGQETQY
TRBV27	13	ASSSQGYSNQPQH
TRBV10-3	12	AISGLQGWETQY
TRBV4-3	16	ASSQDPTGTDSYNEQF
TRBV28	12	ASSLGAGNYGYT
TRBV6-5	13	AGRAGGTNTGELF
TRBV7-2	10	ASSLRRGKLF
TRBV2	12	ASTAAGGVETQY
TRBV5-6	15	ASSRSGSAYSGNTIY
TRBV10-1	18	ASSLGLAGGKASSTDTQY